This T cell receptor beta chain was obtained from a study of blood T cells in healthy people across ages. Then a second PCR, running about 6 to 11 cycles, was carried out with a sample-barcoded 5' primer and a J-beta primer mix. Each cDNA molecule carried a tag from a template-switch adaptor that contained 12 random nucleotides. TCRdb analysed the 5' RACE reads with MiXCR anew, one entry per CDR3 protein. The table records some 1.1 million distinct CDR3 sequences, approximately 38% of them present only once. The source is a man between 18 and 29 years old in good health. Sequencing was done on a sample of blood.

The CDR3 region has the DNA TGTGCCAGCAGTTTTCGGAGGTGGGACTTCCAAGAGACCCAGTACTTC. Its translation is CASSFRRWDFQETQYF. The chain uses TRBV12-3 or TRBV12-4 and TRBJ2-5; a possible D gene is TRBD2 (6 bases). This CDR3 is 16 amino acids long. Trimming took off 3 bases at V and 1 base at J, with 15 bases between the two ends.